The clone carrying this TCR beta chain was observed a few times. The repertoire was sequenced with immunoSEQ multiplex PCR; TCRdb's copy has only in-frame clones and lacks some. The sample comprises approximately 100,000 clones, about 89% of which are singletons, and around 16% rests with the top ten. The sample originates from a study of blood T cell repertoires in COVID-19. The V gene's germline CDR1 is SGHNT and CDR2 YENEEA. The CDR3 sequence is 15 residues long. The ends were cut back, 1 base at V and 4 bases at J, with 10 bases in the middle. The chain employs TRBV11-3 and TRBJ2-2; tentative D call: TRBD1 (5 bases). The source is a man aged 50 to 59 with acute or convalescent COVID-19. Sample: peripheral blood. The DNA for the CDR3 is TGTGCCAGCAGCTTAGGCCCTCAGGGCACCGGGGAGCTGTTTTTT. It translates to CASSLGPQGTGELFF.